What follows are 10 T cell receptor beta chains derived from one specimen sequenced in a study of CD8 T cells in ankylosing spondylitis. TCRdb recomputed calls from the 5' RACE reads with MiXCR, one row per CDR3 protein. The table lists around 340,000 distinct CDR3 sequences, 20% to 25% of them singletons. The sequenced sample was blood, either unsorted or a sorted T cell fraction (not recorded which). These receptors came from a male donor with ankylosing spondylitis or in good health (not recorded which).

The chain is built from TRBV18 and TRBJ2-7; tentatively, D is TRBD1 (5 bases). The CDR3 spans 16 residues. V was shortened by 2 bases and J by 2 bases, with 16 bases between the two germline ends. Germline loops: CDR1 KGHSH, CDR2 LQKENI. The CDR3 here is CASSPVDRTTTYEQYF. The CDR3 DNA follows: TGTGCCAGCTCACCAGTTGACAGAACAACCACCTACGAGCAGTACTTC.

This clonotype was seen ten or more times. CDR3 bases: TGTGCCAGCAGTTTAGGGCTAGCGGGGACCGGGGAGCTGTTTTTT. Translation gives CASSLGLAGTGELFF. The V and J genes are TRBV28 and TRBJ2-2; 9 bases line up with TRBD2. Germline CDR1 reads MDHEN; CDR2 reads SYDVKM. V lost 2 bases and J lost 5; bases outside the gene matches: 3. The CDR3 covers 15 residues.

The V call is TRBV4-1, the J call TRBJ2-1; D gene uncertain. Germline loops: CDR1 MGHRA, CDR2 YSYEKL. V was clipped by 0 bases and J by 2 bases, with 11 bases between them. This CDR3 spans 16 amino acids. CDR3 protein: CASSQDSGAAYNEQFF. CDR3 DNA: TGCGCCAGCAGCCAAGATTCTGGTGCGGCCTACAATGAGCAGTTCTTC.

This chain links TRBV10-2 with TRBJ1-1; 12 bases match TRBD1. The CDR3 is 15 residues long. The V gene end was trimmed by 5 bases and the J gene end by 11 bases; junction bases not matched to a gene: 12. Germline V gene lookup returns CDR1 WSHSY and CDR2 SAAADI. CDR3 bases: TGCGCCAGCAGTAAGGGACAGGGGGCGGGTTGGGTGGCTTTCTTT. As protein: CASSKGQGAGWVAFF.

This clonotype was observed many times. This chain links TRBV7-2 with TRBJ2-2; TRBD2 aligns across 8 bases. Germline V lookup: CDR1 SGHTA, CDR2 FQGNSA. This CDR3 has 16 amino acids. Trimming cost V 3 bases and J 8 bases; bases outside gene matches: 11. CDR3 coding DNA: TGTGCCAGCAGCTTTTATCGGGGGGGGCCAGCGGGGGAGCTGTTTTTT. It is translated as CASSFYRGGPAGELFF.

The genes are TRBV12-3 or TRBV12-4 and TRBJ2-5; no definite D call. V gave up 5 bases and J gave up 3 bases, with 13 bases separating them. The CDR3 covers 14 residues. The CDR3, as DNA: TGTGCCAGCAGTCCACTTCCGGTAAAAGAGACCCAGTACTTC. Amino acids: CASSPLPVKETQYF.

This clonotype was picked up a small number of times. This chain links TRBV6-1 with TRBJ1-6; D not certain. This CDR3 is 14 amino acids long. The germline V gene encodes CDR1 MNHNS and CDR2 SASEGT. V shed 6 bases and J shed 9 bases, with 15 bases lying between them. CDR3 sequence reads: CASSNNAGSSPLHF. The CDR3 DNA sequence: TGTGCCAGCAGCAACAACGCGGGGAGTTCACCCCTCCACTTT.

This chain links TRBV7-3 with TRBJ2-7, with a weak D call TRBD1 (6 bases). V lost 5 bases, J lost 3 bases, and 11 bases lay in between. Germline V gives CDR1 SGHTA, CDR2 FQGTGA. CDR3 size: 13 residues. Here the CDR3 reads CASSQLTGYEQYF. CDR3 coding DNA: TGTGCCAGCAGCCAGCTGACAGGCTACGAGCAGTACTTC. Complete variable domain (other parts from reference TRBV7-3 and TRBJ2-7): GAGVSQTPSNKVTEKGKYVELRCDPISGHTALYWYRQSLGQGPEFLIYFQGTGAADDSGLPNDRFFAVRPEGSVSTLKIQRTERGDSAVYLCASSQLTGYEQYFGPGTRLTVT.

A word on this clonotype: An end of the junction differs from the germline gene, which may be a read error. This sequence joins TRBV12-3 or TRBV12-4 and TRBJ2-7; D remains unclear. The CDR3 is made up of 12 amino acids. CDR3 loop: CASSLSSFEQYF. CDR3 nucleotides: TGTGCCAGCAGTTTGAGTTCCTTCGAGCAGTACTTC.

The chain uses TRBV4-2 and TRBJ2-3; 12 bases are a match to TRBD2. The CDR3 covers 18 residues. J lost 0 bases, V lost 4 bases, and 8 bases had no gene match. CDR1 is LGHNA and CDR2 is YNFKEQ in the germline V gene. CDR3 residues: CASSPLAGGPSSTDTQYF. CDR3 in DNA: TGTGCCAGCAGCCCCCTAGCGGGGGGGCCCTCCAGCACAGATACGCAGTATTTT.